Reported below is one TCR beta chain. V gave up 3 bases and J gave up 3 bases, with 8 bases separating them. CDR3 size: 13 residues. In germline, CDR1 is LNHDA, CDR2 SQIVND (reference sequence). The data are from a study of blood T cell repertoires in COVID-19. Study details: Recovery meant two consecutive negative NP/OP PCR tests, professional clearance, or resolved symptoms. In each case, the material was cDNA or gDNA derived from T cells, B-cell-depleted T cells, or PBMCs.

The assay was immunoSEQ multiplex PCR, and TCRdb's table has in-frame clones only and misses some. Here the sample spans a few hundred thousand clones, roughly 91% being singletons. This receptor was obtained from a woman aged 55-69 years in a cohort exposed to, infected with or recovered from COVID-19 (not recorded which). This chain links TRBV19 with TRBJ2-5, with a weak D call TRBD2 (6 bases). The sample taken for sequencing was PBMCs or T cells enriched from blood (not recorded which). The CDR3 reads CASSIGGKETQYF. CDR3 in DNA: TGTGCCAGTAGTATCGGGGGAAAAGAGACCCAGTACTTC. Drawing the rest from reference TRBV19 and TRBJ2-5, the complete variable domain is DGGITQSPKYLFRKEGQNVTLSCEQNLNHDAMYWYRQDPGQGLRLIYYSQIVNDFQKGDIAEGYSVSREKKESFPLTVTSAQKNPTAFYLCASSIGGKETQYFGPGTRLLVL.